These 21 T cell receptor beta chains were sequenced from one sample in a study of cytomegalovirus exposure and HLA in healthy donors (dated by TCRdb to about 2017). Library generation was performed with the immunoSEQ multiplex PCR assay. The multiplex PCR relied on a mix of 60 forward primers for TCR Vbeta segments and 13 reverse primers for TCR Jbeta segments. TCRdb limited this immuneACCESS table to in-frame rearrangements with V and J called. A share of clones is missing; checked studies link under half to unresolved V genes, and the rest is unexplained. This sample comprises about 170,000 clones, 82% of them detected only once. The top ten constitute about 1.5% of the sample. The sample comprised PBMCs. The receptor set was obtained from a male donor in good health and CMV-seronegative.

This chain links TRBV29-1 with TRBJ2-3; TRBD2 matches 7 bases. The germline V gene encodes CDR1 SQVTM and CDR2 ANQGSEA. Trimming at V came to 0 bases and at J to 0 bases, leaving 9 bases not matched to a gene. The CDR3 has 17 amino acids. Here the CDR3 reads CSVEDPKASGSTDTQYF. For the CDR3, the DNA is TGCAGCGTTGAAGATCCGAAGGCTAGCGGAAGCACAGATACGCAGTATTTT.

A single count supports this clone. The chain is built from TRBV7-8 and TRBJ2-5; 7 positions match TRBD1. The J call could be wrong; TRBJ2-7 is a better fit for the DNA end. This CDR3 contains 17 residues. Germline loops: CDR1 SGHVS, CDR2 FQNEAQ. The CDR3, as DNA: TGTGCCAGCAGCCCTACGCGTGGGACAGTGAGCTCCTACGAGCAGTACTTC. It specifies CASSPTRGTVSSYEQYF.

The chain links TRBV30 to TRBJ2-7; 10 bases map to TRBD1. The CDR3 is 13 amino acids. J lost 3 bases, V lost 5 bases, and 4 bases had no gene match. Germline V gene sequence: CDR1 GTSNPN, CDR2 SVGIG (reference sequence). The CDR3 coding sequence is TGTGCCTGGGCGACAGGGGGCGTCTACGAGCAGTACTTC. Its translation: CAWATGGVYEQYF. Based on the CDR3 plus reference TRBV30 and TRBJ2-7, the full variable domain is SQTIHQWPATLVQPVGSPLSLECTVEGTSNPNLYWYRQAAGRGLQLLFYSVGIGQISSEVPQNLSASRPQDRQFILSSKKLLLSDSGFYLCAWATGGVYEQYFGPGTRLTVT.

This chain connects TRBV11-2 to TRBJ2-7, with D tentatively TRBD1 (6 bases). V shed 0 bases and J shed 3 bases, with 15 bases lying between them. Germline assignment: CDR1 SGHAT and CDR2 FQNNGV. This CDR3 is 16 amino acids long. CDR3 bases: TGTGCCAGCAGCTTAGAGTCCGCAGGGGTCGTCTACGAGCAGTACTTC. Amino acids: CASSLESAGVVYEQYF.

Concerning this clone: Other DNA sequences within the sample encode an identical CDR3. V and J are TRBV18 and TRBJ1-2, with a tentative D call TRBD1 (5 bases). The CDR3 length is 13 residues. Looked up from germline, CDR1 is KGHSH and CDR2 is LQKENI. Trimming stripped 3 bases from V and 2 bases from J, with 7 bases between. Written as DNA, the CDR3 is TGTGCCAGCTCACCCGACAGAAACTATGGCTACACCTTC. Protein product: CASSPDRNYGYTF.

The chain joins TRBV5-8 to TRBJ2-7; 11 nucleotides line up with TRBD2. With 5 bases clipped from V and 3 bases from J, the junction kept 13 bases outside the gene matches. There are 17 residues in the CDR3. CDR1 is SGHTS and CDR2 is YDEGEE in the germline V gene. The CDR3 sequence is CASRRPGLADHLYEQYF. Here the CDR3 DNA reads TGTGCCAGCAGACGTCCGGGACTAGCGGATCACCTCTACGAGCAGTACTTC.

The CDR3 sequence is CASSRDRTKIVGNEQFF. CDR3 DNA sequence: TGTGCCAGCAGTCGGGACAGAACAAAGATAGTGGGCAATGAGCAGTTCTTC. The chain recombines TRBV2 with TRBJ2-1, with 7 positions matching TRBD1. CDR1 is SNHLY, CDR2 FYNNEI, per germline. The ends lost 5 bases at V and 6 bases at J; junction bases unmatched: 16. The CDR3 has 17 residues.

This chain joins TRBV6-1 and TRBJ1-6, with D unclear. V was trimmed by 6 bases and J by 9 bases, leaving 9 bases between them. Germline CDR1 reads MNHNS; CDR2 reads SASEGT. The CDR3 has 12 residues. CDR3 bases: TGTGCCAGCAGCTCACCTAGTTCACCCCTCCACTTT. It translates to CASSSPSSPLHF.

The CDR3 bases are TGTGCCAGCAGCCTATCGGGACAGCCCTATGGCTACACCTTC. As protein: CASSLSGQPYGYTF. The chain uses TRBV9 and TRBJ1-2; 7 nucleotides line up with TRBD1. Germline CDR1 and CDR2: SGDLS and YYNGEE. Germline trimming cut 4 bases from V and 4 bases from J; bases unmatched to any gene: 7. The CDR3 has 14 amino acids.

The chain carries TRBV6-5 and TRBJ2-7; 13 bases align to TRBD2. V dropped 6 bases and J dropped 6; count of bases not matched to a gene: 8. This CDR3 region has 15 residues. Germline CDR1 reads MNHEY; CDR2 reads SVGAGI. CDR3 sequence: CASSPGLAGSSEQYF. In DNA, the CDR3 is TGTGCCAGCAGCCCGGGACTAGCGGGATCTTCCGAGCAGTACTTC.

The sample holds one count of this clone. This chain joins TRBV7-6 and TRBJ2-5; unclear D gene. This CDR3 contains 15 residues. V was cut by 2 bases and J by 3 bases, with 13 bases left in between. The germline V gene encodes CDR1 SGHVS and CDR2 FNYEAQ. The CDR3 loop is CASSLTIVREETQYF. CDR3 bases: TGTGCCAGCAGCTTAACTATAGTACGGGAAGAGACCCAGTACTTC.

Turning to this clone: Compared with germline, one end of the junction differs, possibly owing to a read error. As DNA, the CDR3 is TGTGCCAGCAGCTTGGCTGACTCCTACGAGCAGTGCTTC. Its translation: CASSLADSYEQCF. The rearrangement uses TRBV7-9 and TRBJ2-7, with D unresolved. Germline-derived CDR1 and CDR2 are SEHNR and FQNEAQ (reference sequence). The CDR3 sequence is 13 residues long. The full variable domain, its missing parts supplied by reference TRBV7-9 and TRBJ2-7, is DTGVSQNPRHKITKRGQNVTFRCDPISEHNRLYWYRQTLGQGPEFLTYFQNEAQLEKSRLLSDRFSAERPKGSFSTLEIQRTEQGDSAMYLCASSLADSYEQCFGPGTRLTVT.

The rearrangement links TRBV11-3 to TRBJ2-7, with a possible D match to TRBD2 (6 bases). CDR1 is SGHNT and CDR2 is YENEEA in the germline V gene. This CDR3 spans 13 amino acids. V lost 3 bases, J lost 3 bases, and 9 bases lay in between. CDR3 in DNA: TGTGCCAGCAGCTTTCGACTAGGCTACGAGCAGTACTTC. Translation gives CASSFRLGYEQYF. Full variable domain (outside the CDR3, taken from reference TRBV11-3 and TRBJ2-7): EAGVVQSPRYKIIEKKQPVAFWCNPISGHNTLYWYLQNLGQGPELLIRYENEEAVDDSQLPKDRFSAERLKGVDSTLKIQPAELGDSAVYLCASSFRLGYEQYFGPGTRLTVT.

V is TRBV18 and J is TRBJ2-7; 7 positions agree with TRBD2. With V trimmed by 2 bases and J by 4 bases, 5 bases remained unmatched. Germline V CDR1 and CDR2: KGHSH, LQKENI. The CDR3 has 14 residues. CDR3 amino acids: CASSPTQGGYEQYF. In DNA, the CDR3 is TGTGCCAGCTCACCAACCCAGGGAGGGTACGAGCAGTACTTC.

V is TRBV6-5 and J is TRBJ2-7; D is unclear. The CDR3 spans 16 residues. The ends were cut back, 0 bases at V and 2 bases at J, with 14 bases in the middle. Germline CDR1 and CDR2: MNHEY and SVGAGI. The CDR3 bases are TGTGCCAGCAGTTACTCGACAAGTTCCGGCACCTACGAGCAGTACTTC. This translates into CASSYSTSSGTYEQYF.

This clone appeared a single time. The J gene is TRBJ2-1, the V gene TRBV20-1; the match to TRBD1 covers 9 bases. V shed 3 bases, J shed 16 bases, and the junction held 4 bases outside the gene matches. This CDR3 comprises 10 residues. Germline V gene lookup returns CDR1 DFQATT and CDR2 SNEGSKA (reference sequence). CDR3 nucleotides: TGCAGTGCTAGTTTGGACAGGGGTTTCTTC. It translates to CSASLDRGFF.

The chain employs TRBV2 and TRBJ2-7, with 10 bases lining up with TRBD1. This CDR3 region has 14 residues. Per the germline V gene, CDR1 is SNHLY and CDR2 is FYNNEI. Losses at the gene ends were 10 bases for V and 3 bases for J; bases not matched to a gene: 9. CDR3 sequence (DNA): TGTGCCACCCGGGACAGGGGAGGTCTCTACGAGCAGTACTTC. Its protein product is CATRDRGGLYEQYF.

The rearrangement uses TRBV19 and TRBJ2-5; D perhaps matches TRBD1 (5 bases). The ends were cut back, 5 bases at V and 2 bases at J, with 21 bases in the middle. The germline CDR1 and CDR2 sequences are LNHDA and SQIVND (reference sequence). CDR3 length equals 17 residues. DNA of the CDR3: TGTGCCAGTAGTCCCCGCCCGGACATAATATCGCAAGAGACCCAGTACTTC. This codes for CASSPRPDIISQETQYF.

This clone was picked up a small number of times. The chain joins TRBV11-2 to TRBJ2-1, with 7 bases lining up with TRBD2. Germline trimming cut 6 bases from V and 2 bases from J; bases unmatched to any gene: 7. Germline CDR1 is SGHAT and CDR2 is FQNNGV. The CDR3 extends over 15 amino acids. In DNA form, the CDR3 reads TGTGCCAGCAGTCCCGAGCGGGGCGCCTACAATGAGCAGTTCTTC. This gives the protein CASSPERGAYNEQFF.

The chain carries TRBV7-7 and TRBJ2-2; TRBD2 matches at 7 bases. The CDR3 is 15 residues long. Germline CDR1 SSHAT, CDR2 FNYEAQ (reference sequence). Trimming at V came to 0 bases and at J to 5 bases, leaving 3 bases not matched to a gene. The CDR3, as DNA: TGTGCCAGCAGCTTAGCGGGAGGGGTTACCGGGGAGCTGTTTTTT. Protein sequence: CASSLAGGVTGELFF.

A single count supports this clone. J is TRBJ1-4 and V is TRBV6-5, with D perhaps TRBD1 (6 bases). V shed 6 bases and J shed 4 bases, with 12 bases lying between them. Per the germline V gene, CDR1 is MNHEY and CDR2 is SVGAGI. The CDR3 has 14 amino acids. The CDR3 nucleotides read TGTGCCAGCAGCCGCGGGGGCGGTAATGAAAAACTGTTTTTT. Translated: CASSRGGGNEKLFF.